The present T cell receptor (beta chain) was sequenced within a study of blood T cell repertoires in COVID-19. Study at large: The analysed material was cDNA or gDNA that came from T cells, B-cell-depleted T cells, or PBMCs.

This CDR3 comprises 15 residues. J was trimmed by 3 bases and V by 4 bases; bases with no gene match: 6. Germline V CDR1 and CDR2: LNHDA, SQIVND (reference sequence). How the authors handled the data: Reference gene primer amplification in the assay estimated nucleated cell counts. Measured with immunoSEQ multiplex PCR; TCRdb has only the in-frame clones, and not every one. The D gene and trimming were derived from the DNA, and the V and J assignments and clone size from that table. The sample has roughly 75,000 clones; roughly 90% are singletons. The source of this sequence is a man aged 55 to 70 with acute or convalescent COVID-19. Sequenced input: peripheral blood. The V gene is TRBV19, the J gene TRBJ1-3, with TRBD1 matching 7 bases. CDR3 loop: CASSTGQNHGNTIYF. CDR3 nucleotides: TGTGCCAGTAGTACGGGACAGAATCATGGAAACACCATATATTTT.